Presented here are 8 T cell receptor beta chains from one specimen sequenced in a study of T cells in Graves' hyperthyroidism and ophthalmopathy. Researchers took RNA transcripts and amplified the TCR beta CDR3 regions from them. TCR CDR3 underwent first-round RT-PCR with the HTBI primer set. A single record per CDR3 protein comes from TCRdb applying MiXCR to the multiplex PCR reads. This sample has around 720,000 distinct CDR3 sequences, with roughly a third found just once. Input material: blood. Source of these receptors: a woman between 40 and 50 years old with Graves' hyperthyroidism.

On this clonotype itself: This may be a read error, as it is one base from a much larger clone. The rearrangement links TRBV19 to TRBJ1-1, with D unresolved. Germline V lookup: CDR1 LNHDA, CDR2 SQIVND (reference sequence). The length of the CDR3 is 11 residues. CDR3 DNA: TGTGCCAGTAGTACCAGCGTCGAAGCTCTCTTT. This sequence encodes CASSTSVEALF.

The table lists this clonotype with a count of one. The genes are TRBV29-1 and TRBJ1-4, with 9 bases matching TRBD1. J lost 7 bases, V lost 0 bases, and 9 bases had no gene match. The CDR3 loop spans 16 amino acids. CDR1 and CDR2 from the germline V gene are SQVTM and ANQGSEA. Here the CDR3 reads CSVEDAIQGAGEKLFF. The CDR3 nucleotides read TGCAGCGTTGAAGATGCCATACAGGGGGCGGGTGAAAAACTGTTTTTT.

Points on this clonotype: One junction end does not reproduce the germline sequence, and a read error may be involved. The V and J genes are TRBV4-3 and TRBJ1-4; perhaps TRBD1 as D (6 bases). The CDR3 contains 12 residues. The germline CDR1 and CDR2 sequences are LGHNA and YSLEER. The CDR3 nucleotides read TGCGTCAGCAGCCAAGTCCAGGGGAAACTGTTTTTT. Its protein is CVSSQVQGKLFF.

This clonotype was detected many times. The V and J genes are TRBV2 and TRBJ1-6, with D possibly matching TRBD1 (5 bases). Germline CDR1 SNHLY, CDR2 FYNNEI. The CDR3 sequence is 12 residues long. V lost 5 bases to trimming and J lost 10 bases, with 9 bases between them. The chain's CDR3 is CASSPGTSPLHF. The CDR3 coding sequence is TGTGCCAGCAGTCCAGGGACGTCACCCCTCCACTTT.

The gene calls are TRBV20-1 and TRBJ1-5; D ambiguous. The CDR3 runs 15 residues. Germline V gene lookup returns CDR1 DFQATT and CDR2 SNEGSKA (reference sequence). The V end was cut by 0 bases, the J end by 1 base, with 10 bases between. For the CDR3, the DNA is TGCAGTGCTAGAGATTTTTTAGGGAGCAATCAGCCCCAGCATTTT. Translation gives CSARDFLGSNQPQHF.

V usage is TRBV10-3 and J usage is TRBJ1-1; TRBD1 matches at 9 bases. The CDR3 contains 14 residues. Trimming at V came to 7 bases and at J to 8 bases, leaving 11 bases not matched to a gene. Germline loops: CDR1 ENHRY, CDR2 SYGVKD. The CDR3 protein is CAIMKDRGPREAFF. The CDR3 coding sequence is TGTGCCATCATGAAGGACAGGGGACCGCGCGAAGCTTTCTTT.

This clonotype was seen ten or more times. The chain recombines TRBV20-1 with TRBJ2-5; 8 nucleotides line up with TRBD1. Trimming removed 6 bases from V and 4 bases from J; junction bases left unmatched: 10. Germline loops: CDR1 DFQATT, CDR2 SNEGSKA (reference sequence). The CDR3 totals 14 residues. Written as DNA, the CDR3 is TGCAGTGCCAACCCCCCCACAGGGGGAGAGACCCAGTACTTC. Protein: CSANPPTGGETQYF.

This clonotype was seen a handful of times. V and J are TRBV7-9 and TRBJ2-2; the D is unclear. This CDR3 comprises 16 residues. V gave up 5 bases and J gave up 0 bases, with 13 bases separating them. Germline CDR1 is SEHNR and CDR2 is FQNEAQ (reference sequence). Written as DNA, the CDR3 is TGTGCCAGCAGCCAATTGGCGCGGTCGAACACCGGGGAGCTGTTTTTT. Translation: CASSQLARSNTGELFF.